This entry concerns a single TCR beta chain. Its matching antigen is unknown. The sample originates from a study of early T cells in non-severe SARS-CoV-2 infection. Study-wide findings and caveats: Private and CD4 specificities were missed by VDJdb matching, which favored anti-spike CD8 responses.

J lost 1 base, V lost 4 bases, and 6 bases had no gene match. Per the germline V gene, CDR1 is SQVTM and CDR2 is ANQGSEA. The CDR3 consists of 14 residues. Unique molecular identifiers were affixed to single, distinct cDNA molecules. A single record per CDR3 protein comes from TCRdb applying MiXCR to the 5' RACE reads. The sample carries tens of thousands of distinct CDR3 sequences, 3.5% to 4.5% recorded once. The sequenced material came from whole blood. This sequence joins TRBV29-1 and TRBJ1-1; 7 bases are a match to TRBD1. The origin of this receptor is an adult who was a healthcare worker with PCR-confirmed SARS-CoV-2 infection or an uninfected control (not recorded which). DNA of the CDR3: TGCAGCGTTGGGTCAAACAGGGGGAACACTGAAGCTTTCTTT. Translated, it gives CSVGSNRGNTEAFF. Looking up the rest from reference TRBV29-1 and TRBJ1-1 gives the full variable domain: SAVISQKPSRDICQRGTSLTIQCQVDSQVTMMFWYRQQPGQSLTLIATANQGSEATYESGFVIDKFPISRPNLTFSTLTVSNMSPEDSSIYLCSVGSNRGNTEAFFGQGTRLTVV.